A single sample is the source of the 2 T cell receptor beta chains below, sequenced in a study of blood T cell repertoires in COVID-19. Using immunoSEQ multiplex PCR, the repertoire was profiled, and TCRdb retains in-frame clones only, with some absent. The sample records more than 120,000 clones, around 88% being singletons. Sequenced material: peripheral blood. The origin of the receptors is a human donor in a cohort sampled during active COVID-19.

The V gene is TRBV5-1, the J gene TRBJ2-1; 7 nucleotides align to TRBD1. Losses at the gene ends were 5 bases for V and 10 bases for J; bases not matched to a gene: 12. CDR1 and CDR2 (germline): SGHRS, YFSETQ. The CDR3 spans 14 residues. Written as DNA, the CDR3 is TGCGCCAGCAGGCTCGGGACAGTCCTGATGGAGCAGTTCTTC. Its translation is CASRLGTVLMEQFF.

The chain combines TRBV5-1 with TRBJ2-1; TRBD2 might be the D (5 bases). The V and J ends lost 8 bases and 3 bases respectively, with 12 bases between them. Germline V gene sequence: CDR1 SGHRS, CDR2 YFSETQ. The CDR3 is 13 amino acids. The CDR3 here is CASSAGIYNEQFF. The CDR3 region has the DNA TGCGCCAGTTCCGCCGGGATCTACAATGAGCAGTTCTTC.